Ten or more counts support the clone carrying this T cell receptor beta chain. These data come from a study of T cells in Graves' hyperthyroidism and ophthalmopathy. The V end was cut by 6 bases, the J end by 4 bases, with 13 bases between. Germline V gene lookup returns CDR1 SGHTA and CDR2 FQGNSA. The CDR3 runs 15 residues. It was RNA transcripts that yielded the amplified TCR beta CDR3 regions. Using the HTBI primer set, a first-round RT-PCR was run on the TCR CDR3. TCRdb called the multiplex PCR reads again in MiXCR, with one record for every CDR3 protein. The sample has roughly 720,000 distinct CDR3 sequences, 17% seen once.

This rearrangement joins TRBV7-2 to TRBJ2-6; D gene unclear. The sequenced sample consisted of blood. The sequence derives from a man aged 50 to 60 with Graves' hyperthyroidism. The CDR3 sequence: CASRENSGGANVLTF. CDR3 bases: TGTGCCAGCAGGGAGAACTCAGGCGGGGCCAACGTCCTGACTTTC.